Presented here are 10 T cell receptor beta chains from one specimen sequenced in a study of blood T cell repertoires in COVID-19. Generated by immunoSEQ multiplex PCR, the TCRdb table keeps only in-frame clones and is missing some. The profile shows roughly 350,000 clones, 91% of them singletons. Sequencing was performed on peripheral blood. All receptors come from a woman between 18 and 30 years old who had recovered from COVID-19.

The chain joins TRBV10-1 to TRBJ1-2; unclear D gene. CDR3 length equals 11 residues. CDR1 WNHNN and CDR2 SYGVQD come from the germline V gene (reference sequence). V shed 5 bases and J shed 6 bases, with 7 bases lying between them. In nucleotides, the CDR3 is TGCGCCAGCAGTTTCGGGGATGGCTACACCTTC. This translates into CASSFGDGYTF.

The chain is built from TRBV11-2 and TRBJ1-2; weak D call: TRBD1 (6 bases). This CDR3 spans 14 amino acids. V was cut by 3 bases and J by 4 bases, with 12 bases left in between. Germline CDR1 and CDR2: SGHAT and FQNNGV. As DNA, the CDR3 is TGTGCCAGCAGCTTTCATACAGGGATCTATGGCTACACCTTC. Translating it yields CASSFHTGIYGYTF.

The chain is built from TRBV24-1 and TRBJ1-3; TRBD1 aligns across 7 bases. This CDR3 is 16 amino acids long. V was pared by 1 base and J by 0 bases, with 2 bases of the junction left unmatched. Germline CDR1 and CDR2: KGHDR and SFDVKD. CDR3 region: CATSDLQGSSGNTIYF. The CDR3 DNA follows: TGTGCCACCAGTGATTTACAGGGGTCCTCTGGAAACACCATATATTTT.

The chain carries TRBV2 and TRBJ2-3; 7 bases fit TRBD2. V gave up 4 bases and J gave up 0 bases; unmatched junction bases: 13. The germline gives CDR1 SNHLY, CDR2 FYNNEI. This CDR3 has 18 amino acids. CDR3 in amino acids: CASSGGAGAGLSTDTQYF. The CDR3 region has the DNA TGTGCCAGCAGTGGAGGGGCGGGAGCGGGCCTTAGCACAGATACGCAGTATTTT.

CDR3 nucleotides: TGTGCCAGCAGCGTAGTGTGGGGACTAGCGGGACGAACCGGGGAGCTGTTTTTT. Translating gives CASSVVWGLAGRTGELFF. The chain is built from TRBV9 and TRBJ2-2; 13 nucleotides match TRBD2. There are 18 residues in the CDR3. The germline CDR1 and CDR2 sequences are SGDLS and YYNGEE. V trimming: 0 bases; J trimming: 5 bases; junction bases outside the gene matches: 7.

CDR3 in DNA: TGTGCCAGCAGCTCGAATTCCGGGACAGGGCAAGAGACCCAGTACTTC. Amino acid sequence: CASSSNSGTGQETQYF. The chain carries TRBV12-1 and TRBJ2-5; the table assigns TRBD1, which was not confirmed against the DNA. TRBV12-1 is termed a pseudogene. The CDR3 has 16 amino acids.

This chain joins TRBV5-6 and TRBJ2-1, with D possibly matching TRBD1 (6 bases). Germline V gene data show CDR1 as SGHDT and CDR2 as YYEEEE. Trimming stripped 4 bases from V and 6 bases from J, with 8 bases between. The CDR3 contains 12 residues. The CDR3 nucleotides are TGTGCCAGCAGCCAGGGGTCCAATGAGCAGTTCTTC. This codes for CASSQGSNEQFF.

This rearrangement joins TRBV4-1 to TRBJ1-4, with TRBD1 as a possible D gene (5 bases). The CDR3 totals 15 residues. The V end was cut by 6 bases, the J end by 0 bases, with 11 bases between. Germline CDR1 reads MGHRA; CDR2 reads YSYEKL. The CDR3 coding sequence is TGCGCCAGCAGGAAAACAGGTGCAACTAATGAAAAACTGTTTTTT. This encodes CASRKTGATNEKLFF.

The rearrangement uses TRBV7-8 and TRBJ2-5; tentatively, D is TRBD1 (7 bases). Germline V gene lookup returns CDR1 SGHVS and CDR2 FQNEAQ. The ends were cut back, 3 bases at V and 5 bases at J, with 16 bases in the middle. This CDR3 is 15 amino acids long. DNA for the CDR3: TGTGCCAGCAGCTTCGACAGGGCTCGGGGGGAGACCCAGTACTTC. Translation gives CASSFDRARGETQYF.

The V call is TRBV19, the J call TRBJ2-1; D gene ambiguous. The CDR3 extends over 13 amino acids. CDR1 and CDR2 from the germline V gene are LNHDA and SQIVND (reference sequence). V was pared by 9 bases and J by 9 bases, with 18 bases between. The CDR3 protein is CASSFFEHGEQFF. The DNA for the CDR3 is TGTGCCAGCTCCTTCTTCGAGCACGGTGAGCAGTTCTTC.